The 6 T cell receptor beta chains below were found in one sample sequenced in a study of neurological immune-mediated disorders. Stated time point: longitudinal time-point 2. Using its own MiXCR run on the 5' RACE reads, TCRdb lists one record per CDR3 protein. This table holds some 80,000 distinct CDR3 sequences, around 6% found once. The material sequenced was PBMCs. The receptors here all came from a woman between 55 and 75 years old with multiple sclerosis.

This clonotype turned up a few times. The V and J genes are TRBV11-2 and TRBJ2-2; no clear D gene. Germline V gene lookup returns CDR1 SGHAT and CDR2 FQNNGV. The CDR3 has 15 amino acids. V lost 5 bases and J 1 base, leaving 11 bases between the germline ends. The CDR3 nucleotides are TGTGCCAGCAGCACGTGGAAGGGGAACACCGGGGAGCTGTTTTTT. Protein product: CASSTWKGNTGELFF.

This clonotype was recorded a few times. The CDR3 DNA is TGCGCCAGCAGCTTCGGACTAGCGGGGGGCTCGAGCAACATTCAGTACTTC. Translation gives CASSFGLAGGSSNIQYF. This rearrangement joins TRBV5-1 to TRBJ2-4, with 14 bases lining up with TRBD2. CDR3 length: 17 residues. The germline gives CDR1 SGHRS, CDR2 YFSETQ. The V gene end was trimmed by 2 bases and the J gene end by 7 bases; junction bases not matched to a gene: 8.

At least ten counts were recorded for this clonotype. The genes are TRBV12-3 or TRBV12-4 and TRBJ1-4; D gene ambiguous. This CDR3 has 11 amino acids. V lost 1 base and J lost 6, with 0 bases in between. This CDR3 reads CASSLDEKLFF. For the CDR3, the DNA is TGTGCCAGCAGTTTAGATGAAAAACTGTTTTTT.

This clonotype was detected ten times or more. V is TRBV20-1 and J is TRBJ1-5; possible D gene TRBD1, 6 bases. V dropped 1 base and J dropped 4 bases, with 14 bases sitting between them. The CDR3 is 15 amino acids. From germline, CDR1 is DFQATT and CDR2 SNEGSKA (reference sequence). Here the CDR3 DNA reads TGCAGTGCTAGAGTTCTACCAGGGGATAATCAGCCCCAGCATTTT. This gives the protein CSARVLPGDNQPQHF.

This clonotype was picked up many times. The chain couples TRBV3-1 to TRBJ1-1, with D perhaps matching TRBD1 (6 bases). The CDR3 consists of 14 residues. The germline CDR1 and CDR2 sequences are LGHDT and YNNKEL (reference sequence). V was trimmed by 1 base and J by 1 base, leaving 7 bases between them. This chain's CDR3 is CASSQGQANTEAFF. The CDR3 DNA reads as TGTGCCAGCAGCCAAGGACAGGCGAACACTGAAGCTTTCTTT.

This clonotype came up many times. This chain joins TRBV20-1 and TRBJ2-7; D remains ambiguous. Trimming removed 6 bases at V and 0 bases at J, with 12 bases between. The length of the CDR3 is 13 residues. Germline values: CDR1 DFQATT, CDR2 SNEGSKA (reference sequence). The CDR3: CSASLQSSYEQYF. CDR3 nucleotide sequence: TGCAGTGCAAGTTTGCAGAGCTCCTACGAGCAGTACTTC.